This is a list of T cell receptor beta chains from one sample in a study of blood T cell repertoires in COVID-19. Using immunoSEQ multiplex PCR, the repertoire was profiled, and TCRdb retains in-frame clones only, with some absent. The sample consists of approximately 250,000 clones, about 85% of them appearing once. Sequencing was done on a sample of peripheral blood. These TCRs come from a middle-aged man with acute or convalescent COVID-19. Both conserved end residues are part of each CDR3. Fields, in order: D gene, J gene, clone size, V gene, CDR3 DNA, CDR3 protein. D genes are given only for firm matches. Only part of the rows carry a size: once, few, many, or a class if the clone is expanded.

>NA|TRBJ1-2|NA|TRBV12-3/TRBV12-4
TGTGCCAGCAGTTTAGACGGGGACTATGGCTACACCTTC
CASSLDGDYGYTF
>NA|TRBJ1-4|NA|TRBV19
TGTGCCACGTCAAGGGGCGGGGTGAATCGTGAAAAACTGTTTTTT
CATSRGGVNREKLFF
>NA|TRBJ1-1|NA|TRBV11-2
TGTGCCAGCAGCTTAGTGAGTGAAGCTTTCTTT
CASSLVSEAFF
>NA|TRBJ1-1|NA|TRBV2
TGTGCCAGCAGTGAGAGCCGCGGCAAGAACACTGAAGCTTTCTTT
CASSESRGKNTEAFF
>NA|TRBJ1-2|few|TRBV7-9
TGTGCCAGCAGCTTATCGGGCGGGAACTATGGCTACACCTTC
CASSLSGGNYGYTF
>TRBD1|TRBJ2-7|few|TRBV28
TGTGCCAGCAGTCTTGCCGGGACAGGGATCAACGAGCAGTACTTC
CASSLAGTGINEQYF
>TRBD2|TRBJ2-2|NA|TRBV27
TGTGCCAGCAGTTTATCTCCGGGGGGAGGGAACACCGGGGAGCTGTTTTTT
CASSLSPGGGNTGELFF
>NA|TRBJ2-5|NA|TRBV11-3
TGTGCCAGCAGCTTTGGGCGGGATCCTCAAGAGACCCAGTACTTC
CASSFGRDPQETQYF
>NA|TRBJ1-6|few|TRBV25-1
TGTGCCAGCAGTGAATCTCAGGGTACACCCCTCCACTTT
CASSESQGTPLHF
>NA|TRBJ1-2|NA|TRBV3-1/TRBV3-2
TGTGCCAGCAGCCAAGTGCAGGGAAGCTACACCTTC
CASSQVQGSYTF
>NA|TRBJ1-5|NA|TRBV2
TGTGCCAGCAGCGGACAGCTCACAAATCAGCCCCAGCATTTT
CASSGQLTNQPQHF
>NA|TRBJ1-6|NA|TRBV5-6
TGTGCCAGCACCCAAGGGGGTTCACCCCTCCACTTT
CASTQGGSPLHF
>TRBD1|TRBJ1-5|NA|TRBV6-2/TRBV6-3
TGTGCCAGCAGTTTCGGACAGGCCCCCTTGAATCAGCCCCAGCATTTT
CASSFGQAPLNQPQHF
>NA|TRBJ1-5|NA|TRBV4-2
TGTGCCAGCAGCCAAGGACCCGGGCAGCCCCAGCATTTT
CASSQGPGQPQHF
>NA|TRBJ2-7|NA|TRBV6-1
TGTGCCAGCAGTGAAGCCGCCGCCAGGGGAAACGAGCAGTACTTC
CASSEAAARGNEQYF
>NA|TRBJ1-2|NA|TRBV9
TGTGCCAGCAGCGTACTCGGGGGTGGCTACACCTTC
CASSVLGGGYTF
>NA|TRBJ1-1|NA|TRBV27
TGTGCCAGCAGTTTGGGGGGGATGAACACTGAAGCTTTCTTT
CASSLGGMNTEAFF
>NA|TRBJ1-2|NA|TRBV5-6
TGTGCCAGCAGCTTCGACCGGGGAAACTATGGCTACACCTTC
CASSFDRGNYGYTF
>NA|TRBJ1-2|NA|TRBV5-1
TGCGCCAGCAGCTTGACGGCGGCGGATGGCTACACCTTC
CASSLTAADGYTF
>TRBD2|TRBJ2-7|NA|TRBV29-1
TGCAGCGTCTTAGCGGGGGGCTACGAGCAGTACTTC
CSVLAGGYEQYF
>NA|TRBJ1-2|NA|TRBV28
TGTGCCAGCAGTTTAGACCTGTCAGGGCAATTTAACTATGGCTACACCTTC
CASSLDLSGQFNYGYTF
>NA|TRBJ1-1|NA|TRBV4-1
TGCGCCAGCAGCCAGAAAAACGAGGGTTTAGGAAGCACTGAAGCTTTCTTT
CASSQKNEGLGSTEAFF
>TRBD2|TRBJ2-7|NA|TRBV4-2
TGTGCCAGCAGCCAAGTTGGCGTAGCGGGGGGACAGTACTTC
CASSQVGVAGGQYF
>NA|TRBJ1-2|NA|TRBV15
TGTGCCACCAGCAGGACATTGGGCTATGGCTACACCTTC
CATSRTLGYGYTF